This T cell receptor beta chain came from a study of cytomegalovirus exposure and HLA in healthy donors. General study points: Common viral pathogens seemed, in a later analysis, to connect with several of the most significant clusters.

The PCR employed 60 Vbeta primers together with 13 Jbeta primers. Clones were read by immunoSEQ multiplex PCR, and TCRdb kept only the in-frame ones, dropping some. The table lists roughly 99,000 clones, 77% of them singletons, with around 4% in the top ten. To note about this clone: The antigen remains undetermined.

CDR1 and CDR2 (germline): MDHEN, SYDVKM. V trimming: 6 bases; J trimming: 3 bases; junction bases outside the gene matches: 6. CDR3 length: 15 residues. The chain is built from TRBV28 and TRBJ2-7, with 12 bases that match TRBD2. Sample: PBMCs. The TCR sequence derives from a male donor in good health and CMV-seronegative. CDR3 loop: CASSPLAGGSYEQYF. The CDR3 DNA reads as TGTGCCAGCAGCCCGCTAGCGGGGGGGAGCTACGAGCAGTACTTC. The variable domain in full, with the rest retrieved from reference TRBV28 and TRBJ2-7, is DVKVTQSSRYLVKRTGEKVFLECVQDMDHENMFWYRQDPGLGLRLIYFSYDVKMKEKGDIPEGYSVSREKKERFSLILESASTNQTSMYLCASSPLAGGSYEQYFGPGTRLTVT.